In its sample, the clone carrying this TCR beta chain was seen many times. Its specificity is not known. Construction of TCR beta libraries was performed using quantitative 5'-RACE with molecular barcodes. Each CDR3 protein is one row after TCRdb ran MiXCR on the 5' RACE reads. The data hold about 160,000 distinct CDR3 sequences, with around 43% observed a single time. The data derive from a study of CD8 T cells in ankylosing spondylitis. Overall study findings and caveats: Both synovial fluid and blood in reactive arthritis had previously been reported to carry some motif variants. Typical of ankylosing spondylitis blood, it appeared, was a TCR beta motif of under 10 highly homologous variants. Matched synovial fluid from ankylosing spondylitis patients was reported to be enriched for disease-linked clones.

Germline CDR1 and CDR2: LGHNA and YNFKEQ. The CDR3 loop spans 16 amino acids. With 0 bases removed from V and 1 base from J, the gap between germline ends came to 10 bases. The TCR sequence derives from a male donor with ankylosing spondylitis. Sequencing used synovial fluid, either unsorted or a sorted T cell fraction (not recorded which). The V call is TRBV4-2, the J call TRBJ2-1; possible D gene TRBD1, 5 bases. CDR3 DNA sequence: TGTGCCAGCAGCCAAGATTCGGCAGGGTCCTACAATGAGCAGTTCTTC. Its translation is CASSQDSAGSYNEQFF.